The subject of this entry is one T cell receptor (beta chain). Its antigen remains unidentified. The data are from a study of CXCR3-negative and CXCR3-positive naive CD8 T cells. Study at large: Each library gave roughly 1.5 +/- 0.3 million of approximately 130 million TRB reads. Findings of the study overall: In CXCR3-positive naive cells, the TRB CDR3s were more hydrophobic than in CXCR3-negative naive cells. Surface CD5 was comparable between naive subsets; TCR strength was inferred from TRB CDR3 properties. In both naive subsets diversity was comparably high, whereas memory CD8+ cells showed much lower diversity.

Researchers prepared the TRB cDNA libraries using 5' RACE with UMI labels. Reprocessing the 5' RACE reads, TCRdb reports a single entry for every CDR3 protein and omits DNA. The sample table sets out roughly 120,000 distinct CDR3 sequences. Per germline, CDR1 SGHRS and CDR2 YFSETQ. The CDR3 contains 11 residues. The origin of this receptor is a human donor in good health. Some clones in this sample may be carry-over from other donors' samples. This chain uses TRBV5-1 with TRBJ2-1. Input material: naive CXCR3+ CD8+ T cells from blood. Subset indicated: CD45RO-CCR7+CD27+CD95- naive CD8+ T cells expressing CXCR3 (TNR3+). Here the CDR3 reads CAIRDGNEQFF.